Below, 20 T cell receptor beta chains from the same sample are listed, as sequenced in a study of T-cell memory formation after mild COVID-19. TCRdb used MiXCR to reprocess the 5' RACE reads, holding one entry per CDR3 protein. The sample contains roughly 450,000 distinct CDR3 sequences, roughly 18% of which appear only once. Sequencing was carried out using PBMCs or a T cell subset sorted from them (not recorded which). Every receptor here comes from an adult woman who had mild COVID-19 (a few samples of this study predate the infection). Cell type and time point are not known.

The V call is TRBV7-2, the J call TRBJ1-5, with 9 bases matching TRBD1. Germline CDR1 is SGHTA and CDR2 is FQGNSA. J was trimmed by 6 bases and V by 7 bases; bases with no gene match: 10. The CDR3 is 15 amino acids. The CDR3 region has the DNA TGTGCCAGCACCTTGGGACAGGGCCGCGGTCAGCCCCAGCATTTT. Protein: CASTLGQGRGQPQHF.

The J gene is TRBJ2-7, the V gene TRBV28; 8 bases line up with TRBD2. Germline-derived CDR1 and CDR2 are MDHEN and SYDVKM. With 2 bases clipped from V and 6 bases from J, the junction kept 9 bases outside the gene matches. The CDR3 is 15 residues long. CDR3 loop: CASSLTGTRSREQYF. DNA for the CDR3: TGTGCCAGCAGTTTAACCGGGACTAGGTCTCGCGAGCAGTACTTC.

The genes are TRBV4-1 and TRBJ1-2; 9 bases align to TRBD1. J was trimmed by 10 bases and V by 2 bases; bases with no gene match: 8. Germline V gene sequence: CDR1 MGHRA, CDR2 YSYEKL. The CDR3 length is 14 residues. CDR3 amino acids: CASSQSTGGIFYTF. The CDR3 nucleotides are TGCGCCAGCAGCCAATCTACAGGGGGCATTTTCTACACCTTC.

Ten or more counts support this clonotype. The chain joins TRBV12-3 or TRBV12-4 to TRBJ2-1, with D perhaps matching TRBD1 (6 bases). This CDR3 is 13 amino acids long. Trimming left V 6 bases short and J 10 bases short, with 16 bases between. DNA for the CDR3: TGTGCCAGCAGCCTGGCCCGGGACACCGAGCAGTTCTTC. Residues: CASSLARDTEQFF.

The gene calls are TRBV27 and TRBJ1-5; TRBD1 might be the D (6 bases). Germline CDR1 and CDR2: MNHEY and SMNVEV (reference sequence). V was trimmed by 6 bases and J by 4 bases, leaving 16 bases between them. The CDR3 is 15 residues long. The CDR3 is CASRATGTLNQPQHF. The CDR3 DNA reads as TGTGCCAGCAGAGCTACAGGGACCTTGAATCAGCCCCAGCATTTT.

This sequence joins TRBV27 and TRBJ2-7; 8 bases fit TRBD2. Per germline, CDR1 MNHEY and CDR2 SMNVEV (reference sequence). V was pared by 7 bases and J by 6 bases, with 8 bases of the junction left unmatched. This CDR3 is 13 amino acids long. The CDR3 loop is CASKISGTREQYF. CDR3 nucleotide sequence: TGTGCCAGCAAAATTAGCGGGACACGCGAGCAGTACTTC.

This clonotype was picked up a small number of times. The chain has TRBV28 and TRBJ2-1, with D possibly TRBD2 on 5 matching bases. V gave up 1 base and J gave up 13 bases, with 11 bases separating them. The V gene's germline CDR1 is MDHEN and CDR2 SYDVKM. CDR3 length equals 12 residues. The CDR3 spells CASSLFSASQFF. The CDR3 DNA sequence: TGTGCCAGCAGTTTATTTTCGGCTAGCCAGTTCTTC.

This chain connects TRBV11-3 to TRBJ2-1, with TRBD2 matching 7 bases. After removal of 0 bases from V and 6 bases from J, the junction contained 8 bases not matched to a gene. This CDR3 spans 16 amino acids. CDR1 and CDR2 from the germline V gene are SGHNT and YENEEA. The CDR3 nucleotides read TGTGCCAGCAGCTTAGATTGGCGGGAGCAGGGCAATGAGCAGTTCTTC. Translated, it gives CASSLDWREQGNEQFF.

There are a few counts of this clonotype. The V call is TRBV9, the J call TRBJ1-6; no clear D gene. The CDR3 length is 14 residues. The germline V gene encodes CDR1 SGDLS and CDR2 YYNGEE. V was trimmed by 0 bases and J by 8 bases, leaving 9 bases between them. Here the CDR3 DNA reads TGTGCCAGCAGCGTAGAGCTGGAGGATTCACCCCTCCACTTT. The encoded protein is CASSVELEDSPLHF.

The rearrangement uses TRBV15 and TRBJ1-3, with no clear D. The germline V gene encodes CDR1 LNHNV and CDR2 YYDKDF (reference sequence). The length of the CDR3 is 19 residues. Trimming pared 2 bases from V and 0 bases from J, leaving 20 bases between. The DNA of the CDR3 is TGTGCCACCAGCAGACTCCCTCTAACCCCGGCGTTCTCTGGAAACACCATATATTTT. As protein: CATSRLPLTPAFSGNTIYF.

V usage is TRBV12-3 or TRBV12-4 and J usage is TRBJ2-1, with D tentatively TRBD1 (5 bases). Trimming shortened V by 6 bases and J by 0 bases, and 15 bases separated the two germline ends. This CDR3 is 16 amino acids long. CDR3 nucleotide sequence: TGTGCCAGCAGACATCGACAGAGGAGCTCCTACAATGAGCAGTTCTTC. As protein: CASRHRQRSSYNEQFF.

The chain carries TRBV5-6 and TRBJ2-7, with D perhaps TRBD1 (5 bases). The CDR3 is 14 residues long. Germline CDR1 SGHDT, CDR2 YYEEEE. V shed 4 bases and J shed 2 bases, with 13 bases lying between them. CDR3 sequence reads: CASSPLKGTYEQYF. CDR3 DNA sequence: TGTGCCAGCAGCCCCCTCAAGGGGACCTACGAGCAGTACTTC. The full variable domain, completed using reference TRBV5-6 and TRBJ2-7, is DAGVTQSPTHLIKTRGQQVTLRCSPKSGHDTVSWYQQALGQGPQFIFQYYEEEERQRGNFPDRFSGHQFPNYSSELNVNALLLGDSALYLCASSPLKGTYEQYFGPGTRLTVT.

The V call is TRBV15, the J call TRBJ2-5, with D hard to call. CDR1 and CDR2 from the germline V gene are LNHNV and YYDKDF (reference sequence). The CDR3 contains 11 residues. V was pared by 1 base and J by 7 bases, with 4 bases between. CDR3 DNA sequence: TGTGCCACCAGCAGAGGAACGACCCAGTACTTC. This translates into CATSRGTTQYF.

This chain uses TRBV12-3 or TRBV12-4 with TRBJ2-3; D gene uncertain. V lost 0 bases, J lost 0 bases, and 7 bases lay in between. There are 15 residues in the CDR3. The DNA of the CDR3 is TGTGCCAGCAGTTTAGCGACGGGTAGCACAGATACGCAGTATTTT. Its protein is CASSLATGSTDTQYF.

The rearrangement links TRBV12-3 or TRBV12-4 to TRBJ2-1; D not certain. CDR3 length: 14 amino acids. Trimming cost V 7 bases and J 8 bases, with 18 bases left between them. The CDR3, as DNA: TGTGCCAGCACGTTTGCGATAGGGATCGATGAGCAGTTCTTC. As protein: CASTFAIGIDEQFF.

The chain links TRBV20-1 to TRBJ1-2, with a tentative D call TRBD1 (5 bases). CDR3 length equals 13 residues. The V gene's germline CDR1 is DFQATT and CDR2 SNEGSKA (reference sequence). Trimming removed 0 bases at V and 7 bases at J, with 12 bases between. CDR3 sequence reads: CSARDQPGGGYTF. The CDR3 coding sequence is TGCAGTGCTAGAGATCAGCCGGGGGGTGGCTACACCTTC.

The genes are TRBV7-9 and TRBJ1-1; D is ambiguous. Trimming removed 2 bases from V and 5 bases from J, with 6 bases in between. CDR1 SEHNR and CDR2 FQNEAQ come from the germline V gene (reference sequence). CDR3 length: 12 residues. For the CDR3, the DNA is TGTGCCAGCAGCTTATCGAGTACTGAAGCTTTCTTT. Translation: CASSLSSTEAFF.

This clonotype came up a few times. The V call is TRBV7-8, the J call TRBJ1-5; unclear D gene. Germline CDR1 reads SGHVS; CDR2 reads FQNEAQ. V was pared by 1 base and J by 0 bases, with 7 bases between. The CDR3 sequence is 15 residues long. CDR3: CASSLGQYSNQPQHF. The CDR3 DNA sequence: TGTGCCAGCAGCTTAGGGCAGTATAGCAATCAGCCCCAGCATTTT.

This clonotype has only a few counts. V usage is TRBV12-3 or TRBV12-4 and J usage is TRBJ2-2; D may be TRBD1 (6 bases). The CDR3 extends over 15 amino acids. V dropped 5 bases and J dropped 3 bases, with 13 bases sitting between them. The CDR3 DNA reads TGTGCCAGCAGTCCTCAGGACAGTTACACCGGGGAGCTGTTTTTT. Translation gives CASSPQDSYTGELFF.

This clonotype was recorded a few times. This sequence joins TRBV2 and TRBJ1-3; the match to TRBD1 covers 10 bases. Unmatched junction bases numbered 12, after V lost 6 bases and J lost 7 bases. Germline lookup yields CDR1 SNHLY and CDR2 FYNNEI. This CDR3 spans 16 amino acids. The CDR3 loop is CASSPRTGGVGNTIYF. The CDR3, as DNA: TGTGCCAGCAGCCCTCGGACAGGGGGTGTGGGGAACACCATATATTTT.